One and the same sample provided the 18 T cell receptor beta chains below, sequenced in a study of CD8 T cells in ankylosing spondylitis (dated by TCRdb to 2016 to 2017). Receptor libraries were prepared by 5' RACE. For sequencing, an Illumina HiSeq 2500 was employed. TCRdb's own reprocessing of the public reads used fastp at Q25 and MiXCR and kept productive beta chains. Records with the same CDR3 protein are collapsed into one entry carrying the most frequent genes and DNA. The sample data list roughly 180,000 distinct CDR3 sequences, and 11% of these were observed just once. The ten largest clones represent 25% to 30% of the sample. Input material: blood, either unsorted or a sorted T cell fraction (not recorded which). These receptor sequences come from a male donor with ankylosing spondylitis or in good health (not recorded which).

The V gene is TRBV24-1, the J gene TRBJ2-5, with 11 bases aligning to TRBD2. This CDR3 contains 15 residues. Germline assignment: CDR1 KGHDR and CDR2 SFDVKD. V lost 5 bases and J lost 5; bases outside the gene matches: 6. CDR3 DNA sequence: TGTGCCACCAGTGCTGGGACTAGCGGCCGGGAGACCCAGTACTTC. Protein product: CATSAGTSGRETQYF.

In this sample, this clonotype turned up many times. V is TRBV7-6 and J is TRBJ2-1, with 7 nucleotides matching TRBD2. Germline CDR1 reads SGHVS; CDR2 reads FNYEAQ. This CDR3 is built from 14 residues. Unmatched junction bases numbered 1, after V lost 2 bases and J lost 3 bases. The CDR3 coding sequence is TGTGCCAGCAGCTTACCGGGGGGCTACAATGAGCAGTTCTTC. Translated, it gives CASSLPGGYNEQFF.

Here the CDR3 DNA reads TGTGCCAGCAGCGTAGCCCCGGGACTAGGGGGTGACAATGAGCAGTTCTTC. This sequence encodes CASSVAPGLGGDNEQFF. The rearrangement links TRBV9 to TRBJ2-1; 8 bases map to TRBD2. The germline V gene encodes CDR1 SGDLS and CDR2 YYNGEE. CDR3 length equals 17 residues. V trimming: 0 bases; J trimming: 5 bases; junction bases outside the gene matches: 10.

Ten or more counts support this clonotype. The chain combines TRBV27 with TRBJ1-5; 7 bases line up with TRBD1. Germline V gene data show CDR1 as MNHEY and CDR2 as SMNVEV (reference sequence). V dropped 2 bases and J dropped 3; count of bases not matched to a gene: 10. This CDR3 comprises 17 residues. CDR3 in amino acids: CASSLVLGDSVNQPQHF. The CDR3 DNA sequence: TGTGCCAGCAGTTTAGTTCTAGGGGACAGCGTCAATCAGCCCCAGCATTTT.

This clonotype was observed at least ten times. The CDR3 sequence is CASTPGYYGYTF. The CDR3 nucleotides are TGTGCCAGCACCCCAGGATATTATGGCTACACCTTC. The rearrangement uses TRBV2 and TRBJ1-2; D remains ambiguous. The CDR3 runs 12 residues. V gave up 7 bases and J gave up 5 bases, with 11 bases separating them. Germline V gene lookup returns CDR1 SNHLY and CDR2 FYNNEI.

This chain uses TRBV15 with TRBJ2-3; D not certain. The CDR3 loop spans 14 amino acids. The V gene's germline CDR1 is LNHNV and CDR2 YYDKDF (reference sequence). V was trimmed by 0 bases and J by 4 bases, leaving 8 bases between them. CDR3 in DNA: TGTGCCACCAGCAGAGATTTGGGCTCAGATACGCAGTATTTT. This sequence encodes CATSRDLGSDTQYF.

Ten or more counts support this clonotype. V usage is TRBV29-1 and J usage is TRBJ1-1; D might be TRBD1 (5 bases). Between the trimmed V and J ends, which lost 1 base and 4 bases, there was a span of 19 bases. Germline CDR1 and CDR2: SQVTM and ANQGSEA. The CDR3 runs 16 residues. CDR3 nucleotides: TGCAGCGTTGAAGGAATAGGGGCGCGGAGTGGCACTGAAGCTTTCTTT. It codes for CSVEGIGARSGTEAFF. Full variable domain (missing parts from reference TRBV29-1 and TRBJ1-1): SAVISQKPSRDICQRGTSLTIQCQVDSQVTMMFWYRQQPGQSLTLIATANQGSEATYESGFVIDKFPISRPNLTFSTLTVSNMSPEDSSIYLCSVEGIGARSGTEAFFGQGTRLTVV.

This clonotype came up many times. CDR3 in amino acids: CASSANLRNTEAFF. CDR3 coding DNA: TGTGCCAGCAGTGCGAATCTGAGGAACACTGAAGCTTTCTTT. V is TRBV6-4 and J is TRBJ1-1, with D unclear. V lost 4 bases and J 1 base, leaving 10 bases between the germline ends. The germline V gene encodes CDR1 MRHNA and CDR2 SNTAGT. CDR3 size: 14 residues.

This clonotype was seen ten or more times. The chain has TRBV5-1 and TRBJ2-1; 9 bases match TRBD1. The CDR3 totals 15 residues. V dropped 2 bases and J dropped 4; count of bases not matched to a gene: 4. Germline assignment: CDR1 SGHRS and CDR2 YFSETQ. The DNA of the CDR3 is TGCGCCAGCAGCTTACAGGGGGCGAATTACAATGAGCAGTTCTTC. Its translation: CASSLQGANYNEQFF.

With respect to this clonotype: A much more abundant neighbour one base away suggests this may be a read error. The chain has TRBV29-1 and TRBJ1-2, with unresolved D. Germline loops: CDR1 SQVTM, CDR2 ANQGSEA. The CDR3 contains 12 residues. CDR3 in DNA: TGCGCCGAGGCAGGAGGCAACTATGGCTACACCTTC. This codes for CAEAGGNYGYTF.

This clonotype was observed many times. The chain recombines TRBV6-1 with TRBJ2-7; D may be TRBD1 (5 bases). The CDR3 is made up of 14 amino acids. Germline values: CDR1 MNHNS, CDR2 SASEGT. Trimming cost V 5 bases and J 5 bases, with 16 bases left between them. The CDR3 loop is CASSPLPGKNEQYF. The DNA for the CDR3 is TGTGCCAGCAGTCCCCTCCCAGGGAAGAACGAGCAGTACTTC.

This clonotype has ten or more counts. V and J are TRBV20-1 and TRBJ2-5, with D possibly matching TRBD1 (6 bases). V was shortened by 7 bases and J by 5 bases, with 20 bases between the two germline ends. This CDR3 region has 14 residues. Germline assignment: CDR1 DFQATT and CDR2 SNEGSKA (reference sequence). The CDR3 nucleotides read TGCAGTGTACCACCGGCGCAGACAGGCGAGACCCAGTACTTC. Protein: CSVPPAQTGETQYF.

In this sample, this clonotype turned up a few times. The rearrangement links TRBV12-3 or TRBV12-4 to TRBJ2-1; D unclear. There are 12 residues in the CDR3. V was trimmed by 2 bases and J by 8 bases, leaving 7 bases between them. CDR3 region: CASSLRSDEQFF. The CDR3 coding sequence is TGTGCCAGCAGTTTAAGGAGCGATGAGCAGTTCTTC.

This clonotype was detected only a few times. The CDR3 coding sequence is TGCAGTGCTAGTCTAAACAGGGGCATGAACACTGAAGCTTTCTTT. It encodes CSASLNRGMNTEAFF. The chain employs TRBV20-1 and TRBJ1-1; 7 nucleotides agree with TRBD1. The germline V gene encodes CDR1 DFQATT and CDR2 SNEGSKA (reference sequence). With 3 bases clipped from V and 0 bases from J, the junction kept 7 bases outside the gene matches. The CDR3 runs to 15 residues.

The rearrangement uses TRBV14 and TRBJ2-2, with TRBD2 matching 9 bases. The CDR3 covers 16 residues. J was trimmed by 6 bases and V by 1 base; bases with no gene match: 6. CDR1 is SGHDN and CDR2 is FVKESK in the germline V gene. CDR3 sequence: CASSQGRAGGSGELFF. CDR3 nucleotide sequence: TGTGCCAGCAGCCAAGGTCGAGCGGGAGGATCCGGGGAGCTGTTTTTT. Full variable domain (missing parts from reference TRBV14 and TRBJ2-2): EAGVTQFPSHSVIEKGQTVTLRCDPISGHDNLYWYRRVMGKEIKFLLHFVKESKQDESGMPNNRFLAERTGGTYSTLKVQPAELEDSGVYFCASSQGRAGGSGELFFGEGSRLTVL.

This clonotype came up many times. V and J are TRBV24-1 and TRBJ2-1; 14 nucleotides align to TRBD2. The CDR3 extends over 16 amino acids. Trimming cost V 2 bases and J 7 bases; bases outside gene matches: 3. Germline CDR1 is KGHDR and CDR2 is SFDVKD. The DNA for the CDR3 is TGTGCCACCAGTGATTCGACTAGCGGGGGGGGGAATGAGCAGTTCTTC. This sequence encodes CATSDSTSGGGNEQFF.

This chain uses TRBV6-4 with TRBJ2-1; D assignment may be TRBD1 or TRBD2 (7 bases each). This CDR3 has 16 residues. Germline assignment: CDR1 MRHNA and CDR2 SNTAGT. V lost 8 bases, J lost 5 bases, and 22 bases lay in between. Here the CDR3 DNA reads TGTGCCAGCGGCCAGGGGGGGGGCCGTTTAAACAATGAGCAGTTCTTC. Translated, it gives CASGQGGGRLNNEQFF.

V is TRBV10-3 and J is TRBJ2-1, with D perhaps matching TRBD2 (6 bases). V dropped 4 bases and J dropped 7 bases, with 23 bases sitting between them. The length of the CDR3 is 17 residues. CDR1 is ENHRY and CDR2 is SYGVKD in the germline V gene. CDR3 amino acids: CAISGLGRSGSGNEQFF. In DNA, the CDR3 is TGTGCCATCAGTGGACTGGGGCGATCCGGGAGTGGAAATGAGCAGTTCTTC.